The entry below gives a single T cell receptor (beta chain) sequence along with its context. The data stem from a study of control samples from healthy donors and cancer patients. The ends were cut back, 2 bases at V and 6 bases at J, with 8 bases in the middle. The CDR3 runs 14 residues. Germline V gene data show CDR1 as SEHNR and CDR2 as FQNEAQ (reference sequence). Sequencing was performed with immunoSEQ multiplex PCR; in TCRdb, only in-frame clones are kept and a portion is missing. The sample carries more than 100,000 clones, more than 85% recorded once. The chain has TRBV7-9 and TRBJ1-6; D is perhaps TRBD1 (5 bases). The sample consisted of PBMCs. The TCR comes from a man aged 60 to 69 with lung cancer. This CDR3 reads CASSLMQGNSPLHF. CDR3 in DNA: TGTGCCAGCAGCTTAATGCAGGGTAATTCACCCCTCCACTTT.